The rows below give T cell receptor beta chains drawn from one sample of a study of beta chain features in type 1 diabetes. Assay used: immunoSEQ multiplex PCR; TCRdb lists only in-frame clones, some missing. Of about 470,000 clones in the sample, roughly 31% were seen once. Material for sequencing was naive CD4+ T cells from blood. The receptors were gathered from a man between 18 and 29 years old in good health. Both conserved end residues are part of each CDR3. The order of the fields is V gene, J gene, clone size, D gene, CDR3 DNA, CDR3 protein. D genes are given only for firm matches. The size of a clone is reported for some rows only, either as once, few or many, or as a class for expanded clones.

V gene: TRBV7-2; J gene: TRBJ2-6; clone size: NA; D gene: NA; CDR3 DNA: TGTGCCAGCAAAAAAGGTTCGGGGGATGGGGCCAACGTCCTGACTTTC; CDR3 protein: CASKKGSGDGANVLTF
V gene: TRBV10-3; J gene: TRBJ1-5; clone size: NA; D gene: TRBD1; CDR3 DNA: TGTGCCACTAGGGTTACAGGGGCCCTCGGGCAGCCCCAGCATTTT; CDR3 protein: CATRVTGALGQPQHF
V gene: TRBV18; J gene: TRBJ2-7; clone size: few; D gene: NA; CDR3 DNA: TGTGCCAGCTCACCACCAAGCGAAAACTACGAGCAGTACTTC; CDR3 protein: CASSPPSENYEQYF
V gene: TRBV9; J gene: TRBJ2-5; clone size: NA; D gene: TRBD1; CDR3 DNA: TGTGCCAGCAGCCCGATGGGACAGTCGGAAACCCAGTACTTC; CDR3 protein: CASSPMGQSETQYF
V gene: TRBV7-9; J gene: TRBJ2-1; clone size: NA; D gene: NA; CDR3 DNA: TGTGCCAGCAGCTCTTGGGGGAGCTCCTACAATGAGCAGTTCTTC; CDR3 protein: CASSSWGSSYNEQFF
V gene: TRBV7-9; J gene: TRBJ2-3; clone size: few; D gene: TRBD2; CDR3 DNA: TGTGCCAGCACCAAGCGGGAGCGCACAGATACGCAGTATTTT; CDR3 protein: CASTKRERTDTQYF
V gene: TRBV7-2; J gene: TRBJ2-3; clone size: NA; D gene: NA; CDR3 DNA: TGTGCCAGCAGCCCCCAGGAGACGCAGTATTTT; CDR3 protein: CASSPQETQYF
V gene: TRBV27; J gene: TRBJ2-1; clone size: NA; D gene: NA; CDR3 DNA: TGTGCCAGCAGTCCCCCTCGCGGGGCCCTGGGTGAGCAGTTCTTC; CDR3 protein: CASSPPRGALGEQFF
V gene: TRBV25-1; J gene: TRBJ2-3; clone size: NA; D gene: NA; CDR3 DNA: TGTGCCAGCAGGGACAGCACAGATACGCAGTATTTT; CDR3 protein: CASRDSTDTQYF
V gene: TRBV6-1; J gene: TRBJ2-7; clone size: NA; D gene: TRBD2; CDR3 DNA: TGTGCCAGCAGGCCACGGACTAGCGGGATATACGAGCAGTACTTC; CDR3 protein: CASRPRTSGIYEQYF
V gene: TRBV30; J gene: TRBJ2-3; clone size: few; D gene: NA; CDR3 DNA: TGTGCCTGGAGCCGTCCAGGGTTGGATACGCAGTATTTT; CDR3 protein: CAWSRPGLDTQYF
V gene: TRBV7-2; J gene: TRBJ2-1; clone size: few; D gene: NA; CDR3 DNA: TGTGCCAGCAGCTTATGGGGGAATGAGCAGTTCTTC; CDR3 protein: CASSLWGNEQFF
V gene: TRBV7-2; J gene: TRBJ2-7; clone size: NA; D gene: TRBD2; CDR3 DNA: TGTGCCAGCAGCGCCCGACTAGCGGGAGGGTCCGAGCAGTACTTC; CDR3 protein: CASSARLAGGSEQYF
V gene: TRBV13; J gene: TRBJ1-1; clone size: few; D gene: NA; CDR3 DNA: TGTGCCAGCAGCTCACCAGGGACTGAAGCTTTCTTT; CDR3 protein: CASSSPGTEAFF
V gene: TRBV5-1; J gene: TRBJ2-3; clone size: NA; D gene: TRBD2; CDR3 DNA: TGCGCCAGCAGCTTGGAATTGGAACTAGCGGGATCAAGAAATTTT; CDR3 protein: CASSLELELAGSRNF
V gene: TRBV7-9; J gene: TRBJ1-2; clone size: NA; D gene: NA; CDR3 DNA: TGTGCCAGCAGCAAAGACGGTAACTATGGCTACACCTTC; CDR3 protein: CASSKDGNYGYTF
V gene: TRBV4-1; J gene: TRBJ2-7; clone size: few; D gene: NA; CDR3 DNA: TGCGCCAGCAGCCAAGTTGTCGGAACAGGAGGCTCCTACGAGCAGTACTTC; CDR3 protein: CASSQVVGTGGSYEQYF
V gene: TRBV6-5; J gene: TRBJ2-3; clone size: once; D gene: TRBD2; CDR3 DNA: TGTGCCAGCAGGCTAGCGGGAGTGGATACGCAGTATTTT; CDR3 protein: CASRLAGVDTQYF
V gene: TRBV30; J gene: TRBJ2-2; clone size: NA; D gene: NA; CDR3 DNA: TGTGCCTGGACTCGTGGCGGGGAGCGCACCGGGGAGCTGTTTTTT; CDR3 protein: CAWTRGGERTGELFF
V gene: TRBV7-2; J gene: TRBJ2-5; clone size: NA; D gene: NA; CDR3 DNA: TGTGCCAGCGGCTCCTGGGAGACCCAGTACTTC; CDR3 protein: CASGSWETQYF
V gene: TRBV15; J gene: TRBJ2-2; clone size: NA; D gene: NA; CDR3 DNA: TGTGCCACCAGCAGATACACCGGGGAGCTGTTTTTT; CDR3 protein: CATSRYTGELFF
V gene: TRBV10-3; J gene: TRBJ2-1; clone size: NA; D gene: NA; CDR3 DNA: TGTGCCATCGCGGGGTCCTACAATGAGCAGTTCTTC; CDR3 protein: CAIAGSYNEQFF
V gene: TRBV5-4; J gene: TRBJ2-2; clone size: NA; D gene: TRBD2; CDR3 DNA: TGTGCCAGCAGCTTGGAAAGCGGGAGAGCGACCGGGGAGCTGTTTTTT; CDR3 protein: CASSLESGRATGELFF
V gene: TRBV7-2; J gene: TRBJ2-3; clone size: once; D gene: TRBD1; CDR3 DNA: TGTGCCAGCAGCTTAGTCGAGACAGGGACCACGGGAGATACGCAGTATTTT; CDR3 protein: CASSLVETGTTGDTQYF
V gene: TRBV5-1; J gene: TRBJ1-1; clone size: NA; D gene: TRBD1; CDR3 DNA: TGCGCCAGCAGCTTGGGGACAGGGAAGAGCACTGAAGCTTTCTTT; CDR3 protein: CASSLGTGKSTEAFF
V gene: TRBV30; J gene: TRBJ2-5; clone size: NA; D gene: TRBD1; CDR3 DNA: TGTGCCTGGGGGACAGGCCAAGAGACCCAGTACTTC; CDR3 protein: CAWGTGQETQYF
V gene: TRBV9; J gene: TRBJ1-2; clone size: few; D gene: NA; CDR3 DNA: TGTGCCAGCAGCGTAGACGCAGGCTATGGCTACACCTTC; CDR3 protein: CASSVDAGYGYTF
V gene: TRBV28; J gene: TRBJ1-2; clone size: NA; D gene: NA; CDR3 DNA: TGTGCCAGCAACAAGCGGGCTTTAGCTAACTATGGCTACACCTTC; CDR3 protein: CASNKRALANYGYTF
V gene: TRBV10-3; J gene: TRBJ2-1; clone size: few; D gene: NA; CDR3 DNA: TGTGCCATCAGGGAGTTGAGCTCCTACAATGAGCAGTTCTTC; CDR3 protein: CAIRELSSYNEQFF
V gene: TRBV19; J gene: TRBJ2-4; clone size: NA; D gene: NA; CDR3 DNA: TGTGCCAGTAGTATGGGGGGAAACATTCAGTACTTC; CDR3 protein: CASSMGGNIQYF
V gene: TRBV7-2; J gene: TRBJ2-7; clone size: few; D gene: NA; CDR3 DNA: TGTGCCAGCAGCTTAGAGAGAGGCGGCTCCTACGAGCAGTACTTC; CDR3 protein: CASSLERGGSYEQYF
V gene: TRBV7-9; J gene: TRBJ2-3; clone size: few; D gene: NA; CDR3 DNA: TGTGCCAGCAAGCAGACGTCCACTAGCACAGATACGCAGTATTTT; CDR3 protein: CASKQTSTSTDTQYF
V gene: TRBV29-1; J gene: TRBJ2-1; clone size: few; D gene: NA; CDR3 DNA: TGCAGCGCCTCCGGGGGCAATGAGCAGTTCTTC; CDR3 protein: CSASGGNEQFF
V gene: TRBV7-2; J gene: TRBJ2-2; clone size: NA; D gene: NA; CDR3 DNA: TGTGCCAGCAGCTCGCGAAATTTCGCCGGGGAGCTGTTTTTT; CDR3 protein: CASSSRNFAGELFF
V gene: TRBV15; J gene: TRBJ2-1; clone size: few; D gene: NA; CDR3 DNA: TGTGCCACCAGCAGAGATCGGGGCGTCCGGGATGAGCAGTTCTTC; CDR3 protein: CATSRDRGVRDEQFF
V gene: TRBV5-6; J gene: TRBJ2-3; clone size: few; D gene: NA; CDR3 DNA: TGTGCCAGCAGCTTGGACCCATCCGGTACGCAGTATTTT; CDR3 protein: CASSLDPSGTQYF
V gene: TRBV11-2; J gene: TRBJ2-7; clone size: once; D gene: NA; CDR3 DNA: TGTGCCAGCAGCTTAACAACCACCCTAATTAACGAGCAGTACTTC; CDR3 protein: CASSLTTTLINEQYF
V gene: TRBV5-1; J gene: TRBJ2-6; clone size: once; D gene: NA; CDR3 DNA: TGCGCCAGCAGCTTTATAGGCTCTGGGGCCAACGTCCTGACTTTC; CDR3 protein: CASSFIGSGANVLTF
V gene: TRBV7-2; J gene: TRBJ2-2; clone size: once; D gene: NA; CDR3 DNA: TGTGCCAGCAGCAATAACAGGGATGTCGGGGAGCTGTTTTTT; CDR3 protein: CASSNNRDVGELFF
V gene: TRBV29-1; J gene: TRBJ2-3; clone size: NA; D gene: TRBD2; CDR3 DNA: TGCAGCCACACCAGGGGACTAGGCACAGATACGCAGTATTTT; CDR3 protein: CSHTRGLGTDTQYF
V gene: TRBV12-5; J gene: TRBJ2-1; clone size: NA; D gene: NA; CDR3 DNA: TGTGCTAGTGGTTTGATGAATGAGCAGTTCTTC; CDR3 protein: CASGLMNEQFF
V gene: TRBV30; J gene: TRBJ2-3; clone size: few; D gene: TRBD2; CDR3 DNA: TGTGCCTGGAGGACTAGCGGGACAACAGATACGCAGTATTTT; CDR3 protein: CAWRTSGTTDTQYF
V gene: TRBV11-2; J gene: TRBJ2-3; clone size: NA; D gene: NA; CDR3 DNA: TGTGCCAGCAGCCCCGGCGGAGATACGCAGTATTTT; CDR3 protein: CASSPGGDTQYF
V gene: TRBV29-1; J gene: TRBJ2-5; clone size: NA; D gene: NA; CDR3 DNA: TGCAGCGTAGTACTGAACCAAGAGACCCAGTACTTC; CDR3 protein: CSVVLNQETQYF
V gene: TRBV23-1; J gene: TRBJ2-4; clone size: few; D gene: TRBD2; CDR3 DNA: TGCGCCAGCGCCGGGACTAGCGGGATTCAGTACTTC; CDR3 protein: CASAGTSGIQYF
V gene: TRBV30; J gene: TRBJ1-2; clone size: few; D gene: TRBD1; CDR3 DNA: TGTGCCTTGGTCGGGACAGGGGGCGCGGTCGGCTACACCTTC; CDR3 protein: CALVGTGGAVGYTF
V gene: TRBV30; J gene: TRBJ2-1; clone size: NA; D gene: NA; CDR3 DNA: TGTGCCTGGAAAGGAGACTTCTCGTGGGGTGAGCAGTTCTTC; CDR3 protein: CAWKGDFSWGEQFF
V gene: TRBV29-1; J gene: TRBJ2-5; clone size: NA; D gene: NA; CDR3 DNA: TGCAGCGTTGGGCAAGAGACCCAGTACTTC; CDR3 protein: CSVGQETQYF
V gene: TRBV7-3; J gene: TRBJ2-1; clone size: few; D gene: TRBD2; CDR3 DNA: TGTGCCAGCAGTCGTACTAGCGGGAGGTTATATGAGCAGTTCTTC; CDR3 protein: CASSRTSGRLYEQFF
V gene: TRBV29-1; J gene: TRBJ2-7; clone size: few; D gene: TRBD2; CDR3 DNA: TGCAGCGTTACGGGACTAGCGGGAGGTCCCTACGAGCAGTACTTC; CDR3 protein: CSVTGLAGGPYEQYF
V gene: TRBV7-9; J gene: TRBJ2-7; clone size: NA; D gene: TRBD1; CDR3 DNA: TGTGCCAGCAGCTTCGCCGGGGACAGGGTCTACGAGCAGTACTTC; CDR3 protein: CASSFAGDRVYEQYF
V gene: TRBV7-9; J gene: TRBJ1-4; clone size: NA; D gene: NA; CDR3 DNA: TGTGCCAGCAGCTCCCTCAAAGGGGCAGAGGAAAAACTGTTTTTT; CDR3 protein: CASSSLKGAEEKLFF
V gene: TRBV18; J gene: TRBJ2-3; clone size: few; D gene: NA; CDR3 DNA: TGTGCCAGCTCCCTTAGCACAGATACGCAGTATTTT; CDR3 protein: CASSLSTDTQYF
V gene: TRBV5-1; J gene: TRBJ2-3; clone size: few; D gene: NA; CDR3 DNA: TGCGCCAGCAGCTCCCAGAGCGGGGATACGCAGTATTTT; CDR3 protein: CASSSQSGDTQYF
V gene: TRBV7-8; J gene: TRBJ2-4; clone size: NA; D gene: NA; CDR3 DNA: TGTGCCAGCAGCCCTAGCACTAGTCCAGCCAAAAACATTCAGTACTTC; CDR3 protein: CASSPSTSPAKNIQYF
V gene: TRBV5-6; J gene: TRBJ1-3; clone size: NA; D gene: NA; CDR3 DNA: TGTGCCAGCAGCTTGGGGACTGGAAACACCATATATTTT; CDR3 protein: CASSLGTGNTIYF
V gene: TRBV30; J gene: TRBJ1-5; clone size: NA; D gene: NA; CDR3 DNA: TGTGCCTGGAGTGTCAGGGTCGATCAGCCCCAGCATTTT; CDR3 protein: CAWSVRVDQPQHF